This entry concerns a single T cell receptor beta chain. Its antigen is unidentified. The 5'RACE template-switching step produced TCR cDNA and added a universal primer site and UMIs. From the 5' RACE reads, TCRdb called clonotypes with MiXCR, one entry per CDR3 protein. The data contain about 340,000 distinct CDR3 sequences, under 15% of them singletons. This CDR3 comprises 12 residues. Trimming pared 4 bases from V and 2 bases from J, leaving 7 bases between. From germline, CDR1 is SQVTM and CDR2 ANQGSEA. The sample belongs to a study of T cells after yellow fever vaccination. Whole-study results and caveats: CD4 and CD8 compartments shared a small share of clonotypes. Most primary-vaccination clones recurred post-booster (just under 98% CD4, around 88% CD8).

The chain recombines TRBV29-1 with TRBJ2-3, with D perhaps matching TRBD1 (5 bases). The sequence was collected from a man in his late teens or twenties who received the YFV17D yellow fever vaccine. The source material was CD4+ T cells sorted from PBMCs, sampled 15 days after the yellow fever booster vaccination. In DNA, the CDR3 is TGCAGCGTTGGGGGCTACACAGATACGCAGTATTTT. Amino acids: CSVGGYTDTQYF.